This T cell receptor beta chain originates from a study of blood T cell repertoires in COVID-19. The overall study: Italy, Spain and the United States were the sources of the convalescent and acute COVID-19 samples. PBMCs, B-cell-depleted T cells, or T cells provided the cDNA or gDNA that made up the material.

The V and J ends lost 4 bases and 4 bases, in that order; junction bases with no gene match: 1. There are 14 residues in the CDR3. Germline V gene lookup returns CDR1 WNHNN and CDR2 SYGVQD (reference sequence). Assay: immunoSEQ multiplex PCR; the TCRdb copy retains only in-frame clones and omits some. The top ten hold 15% of the sample, which has more than 95,000 clones, about 89% seen once. Source material: peripheral blood. The V and J genes are TRBV10-1 and TRBJ2-2, with 9 bases identical to TRBD1. This TCR was recovered from a man aged 45-65 years with acute or convalescent COVID-19. The CDR3 region is CASSGQGVTGELFF. The DNA of the CDR3 is TGCGCCAGCAGTGGACAGGGGGTCACCGGGGAGCTGTTTTTT.